A single sample gave rise to the 25 T cell receptor beta chains below, sequenced in a study of PD-1 blockade in classical Hodgkin lymphoma. Assay: immunoSEQ multiplex PCR; the TCRdb copy retains only in-frame clones and omits some. The repertoire consists of 15,000 or so clones, with 83% occurring once and the leading ten covering roughly a fifth. Patients all relapsed after autologous stem cell transplantation, and there was variation in brentuximab vedotin exposure. Sequences were derived from peripheral blood mononuclear cells (PBMCs), sampled at baseline. The receptor set was obtained from a human donor with classical Hodgkin lymphoma.

CDR3 amino acids: CASSERQGAAGELFF. The DNA for the CDR3 is TGTGCCAGCAGTGAAAGACAGGGGGCCGCCGGGGAGCTGTTTTTT. The chain uses TRBV2 and TRBJ2-2; TRBD1 matches 10 bases. This CDR3 contains 15 residues. The V segment lost 2 bases and the J segment 6 bases; nucleotides outside the gene matches: 3. Germline V gene data show CDR1 as SNHLY and CDR2 as FYNNEI.

The V call is TRBV7-9, the J call TRBJ1-2; D is undetermined. Between the trimmed V and J ends, which lost 5 bases and 4 bases, there was a span of 17 bases. The CDR3 consists of 15 residues. Germline V gene sequence: CDR1 SEHNR, CDR2 FQNEAQ (reference sequence). For the CDR3, the DNA is TGTGCCAGCAGCGCACTAGCGATAACCGCCTATGGCTACACCTTC. It is translated as CASSALAITAYGYTF.

The chain carries TRBV4-2 and TRBJ1-1, with D possibly matching TRBD1 (5 bases). CDR1 is LGHNA, CDR2 YNFKEQ, per germline. This CDR3 is 14 amino acids long. Trimming shortened V by 4 bases and J by 0 bases, and 9 bases separated the two germline ends. CDR3 in DNA: TGTGCCAGCAGCCCGGGACGGGTGAACACTGAAGCTTTCTTT. Its protein is CASSPGRVNTEAFF.

This clone was detected only once. The V and J genes are TRBV5-1 and TRBJ1-4; D not resolved. Germline CDR1 SGHRS, CDR2 YFSETQ. The CDR3 runs 15 residues. V gave up 0 bases and J gave up 7 bases, with 13 bases separating them. CDR3 sequence reads: CASSLVGLTREKLFF. The CDR3 coding sequence is TGCGCCAGCAGCTTGGTAGGGTTGACGCGTGAAAAACTGTTTTTT.

The rearrangement uses TRBV28 and TRBJ1-5; no definite D call. The CDR3 runs to 15 residues. Germline CDR1 and CDR2: MDHEN and SYDVKM. The V end was cut by 2 bases, the J end by 4 bases, with 12 bases between. In nucleotides, the CDR3 is TGTGCCAGCAGTTTAATGCCTGGGGTAAATCAGCCCCAGCATTTT. It codes for CASSLMPGVNQPQHF.

The V gene is TRBV9, the J gene TRBJ2-3; D may correspond to TRBD1 or TRBD2 (5 bases each). Germline V lookup: CDR1 SGDLS, CDR2 YYNGEE. The CDR3 length is 16 residues. The V end was cut by 0 bases, the J end by 1 base, with 12 bases between. The CDR3 spells CASSVDPGGGTDTQYF. The CDR3 nucleotides are TGTGCCAGCAGCGTAGATCCTGGGGGAGGCACAGATACGCAGTATTTT.

CDR3 DNA sequence: TGTGCCAGCAGCTTTGGGGAAAGCACAGATACGCAGTATTTT. Its translation: CASSFGESTDTQYF. The chain has TRBV7-9 and TRBJ2-3, with D hard to call. This CDR3 spans 14 amino acids. V lost 3 bases and J lost 0, with 7 bases in between. Germline CDR1 reads SEHNR; CDR2 reads FQNEAQ (reference sequence).

V gene TRBV7-9 combines with J gene TRBJ2-5; D is unclear. This CDR3 region has 12 residues. Germline V CDR1 and CDR2: SEHNR, FQNEAQ (reference sequence). The V end lost 3 bases, the J end lost 3 bases, and 5 bases lay between the germline ends. In nucleotides, the CDR3 is TGTGCCAGCAGCTTCGCGGAAGAGACCCAGTACTTC. Translation: CASSFAEETQYF.

The gene calls are TRBV27 and TRBJ1-1; tentatively, D is TRBD1 (5 bases). The V and J ends lost 5 bases and 0 bases respectively, with 13 bases between them. The CDR3 is made up of 15 amino acids. Germline-derived CDR1 and CDR2 are MNHEY and SMNVEV (reference sequence). The CDR3 bases are TGTGCCAGCAGTCGTGGGGGGAATATGAACACTGAAGCTTTCTTT. This encodes CASSRGGNMNTEAFF.

This chain connects TRBV7-3 to TRBJ1-1; D is unclear. The CDR3 runs 13 residues. Germline assignment: CDR1 SGHTA and CDR2 FQGTGA. The V gene lost 6 bases and the J gene lost 6 bases, with 14 bases spanning the gap. The CDR3 loop reads CASRPELGSEAFF. The CDR3 coding sequence is TGTGCCAGCAGGCCCGAGTTGGGGTCTGAAGCTTTCTTT.

Only one count was recorded for this clone. V gene TRBV13 combines with J gene TRBJ2-1, with 10 positions matching TRBD1. V trimming: 0 bases; J trimming: 5 bases; junction bases outside the gene matches: 1. Germline CDR1 PRHDT, CDR2 FYEKMQ (reference sequence). This CDR3 contains 15 residues. CDR3 DNA sequence: TGTGCCAGCAGCTTAGGGGGACAGGGGAACAATGAGCAGTTCTTC. This sequence encodes CASSLGGQGNNEQFF.

With respect to this clone: This CDR3 is also generated by other DNA sequences in the sample. The rearrangement links TRBV7-2 to TRBJ2-2; D is undetermined. The CDR3 covers 14 residues. V dropped 4 bases and J dropped 6 bases, with 12 bases sitting between them. Germline values: CDR1 SGHTA, CDR2 FQGNSA. The CDR3 nucleotides read TGTGCCAGCAGCTCCGGCACTCGGGCCGGGGAGCTGTTTTTT. Protein sequence: CASSSGTRAGELFF. Supplemented by reference TRBV7-2 and TRBJ2-2, the full variable domain reads GAGVSQSPSNKVTEKGKDVELRCDPISGHTALYWYRQSLGQGLEFLIYFQGNSAPDKSGLPSDRFSAERTGGSVSTLTIQRTQQEDSAVYLCASSSGTRAGELFFGEGSRLTVL.

The chain links TRBV5-4 to TRBJ1-2; D is uncertain. V lost 1 base, J lost 8 bases, and 21 bases lay in between. This CDR3 spans 16 amino acids. Germline V CDR1 and CDR2: SGHNT, YYREEE (reference sequence). Written as DNA, the CDR3 is TGTGCCAGCAGCTTGACCTTCTTTACGGCCCTTAGGGGCTACACCTTC. Protein: CASSLTFFTALRGYTF.

The chain has TRBV13 and TRBJ1-2; TRBD1 matches at 9 bases. The V segment lost 5 bases and the J segment 3 bases; nucleotides outside the gene matches: 7. The germline gives CDR1 PRHDT, CDR2 FYEKMQ (reference sequence). The CDR3 is 15 amino acids. The CDR3 DNA reads TGTGCCAGCAGCAACAGGGGGCAGGGAGACTATGGCTACACCTTC. As protein: CASSNRGQGDYGYTF.

In this sample, this clone turned up a few times. The V call is TRBV19, the J call TRBJ1-2; D possibly corresponds to TRBD1 (5 bases). Trimming stripped 5 bases from V and 2 bases from J, with 18 bases between. Germline V gives CDR1 LNHDA, CDR2 SQIVND (reference sequence). This CDR3 comprises 16 residues. This chain's CDR3 is CASSFSTGTLNYGYTF. In nucleotides, the CDR3 is TGTGCCAGTAGTTTCTCAACCGGGACCCTAAACTATGGCTACACCTTC. The full variable domain, completed using reference TRBV19 and TRBJ1-2, is DGGITQSPKYLFRKEGQNVTLSCEQNLNHDAMYWYRQDPGQGLRLIYYSQIVNDFQKGDIAEGYSVSREKKESFPLTVTSAQKNPTAFYLCASSFSTGTLNYGYTFGSGTRLTVV.

J is TRBJ1-2 and V is TRBV6-5, with 7 bases aligning to TRBD1. V was pared by 4 bases and J by 0 bases, with 5 bases of the junction left unmatched. This CDR3 has 15 amino acids. CDR1 and CDR2 (germline): MNHEY, SVGAGI. The CDR3, as DNA: TGTGCCAGCAGTTGGACAGGAAGGTCTAACTATGGCTACACCTTC. This encodes CASSWTGRSNYGYTF.

CDR3 bases: TGTGCCAGCAGCGCCGGGCAGTGGAATGAAAAACTGTTTTTT. Protein sequence: CASSAGQWNEKLFF. The genes are TRBV9 and TRBJ1-4; D unresolved. The germline V and J ends were trimmed by 3 bases and 5 bases, with 11 bases remaining between them. Germline V gives CDR1 SGDLS, CDR2 YYNGEE. The CDR3 totals 14 residues. The full variable domain, in which reference TRBV9 and TRBJ1-4 provide the parts outside the CDR3, is DSGVTQTPKHLITATGQRVTLRCSPRSGDLSVYWYQQSLDQGLQFLIQYYNGEERAKGNILERFSAQQFPDLHSELNLSSLELGDSALYFCASSAGQWNEKLFFGSGTQLSVL.

The V and J genes are TRBV19 and TRBJ2-5, with D maybe TRBD1 (6 bases). Looked up from germline, CDR1 is LNHDA and CDR2 is SQIVND (reference sequence). The CDR3 length is 13 residues. The ends were cut back, 6 bases at V and 4 bases at J, with 12 bases in the middle. The CDR3 bases are TGTGCCAGTAGCCCAGGGGATCGAGAGACCCAGTACTTC. This gives the protein CASSPGDRETQYF. Full variable domain (missing parts from reference TRBV19 and TRBJ2-5): DGGITQSPKYLFRKEGQNVTLSCEQNLNHDAMYWYRQDPGQGLRLIYYSQIVNDFQKGDIAEGYSVSREKKESFPLTVTSAQKNPTAFYLCASSPGDRETQYFGPGTRLLVL.

J is TRBJ2-1 and V is TRBV5-1, with 11 bases aligning to TRBD2. J was trimmed by 9 bases and V by 5 bases; bases with no gene match: 10. CDR3 length: 15 residues. CDR1 and CDR2 from the germline V gene are SGHRS and YFSETQ. The CDR3 loop is CASRKIAGGLSEQFF. The CDR3 nucleotides read TGCGCCAGCAGGAAGATAGCGGGGGGGCTGAGTGAGCAGTTCTTC.

The chain joins TRBV5-1 to TRBJ2-7; D is perhaps TRBD1 (5 bases). Germline CDR1 reads SGHRS; CDR2 reads YFSETQ. The V end was cut by 0 bases, the J end by 1 base, with 11 bases between. The CDR3 runs to 15 residues. CDR3 coding DNA: TGCGCCAGCAGCTTGGGGGGCACCTCTTCCTACGAGCAGTACTTC. Residues: CASSLGGTSSYEQYF.

The rearrangement links TRBV9 to TRBJ1-1, with D uncertain. Between the trimmed V and J ends, which lost 3 bases and 4 bases, there was a span of 10 bases. Germline CDR1 reads SGDLS; CDR2 reads YYNGEE. The CDR3 loop spans 13 amino acids. DNA for the CDR3: TGTGCCAGCAGCGAAGGAGGCGTCACTGAAGCTTTCTTT. It yields the protein CASSEGGVTEAFF.

This clone occurred a few times. The chain couples TRBV28 to TRBJ1-1; 9 bases agree with TRBD1. With 7 bases clipped from V and 1 base from J, the junction kept 7 bases outside the gene matches. The CDR3 is made up of 15 amino acids. Germline values: CDR1 MDHEN, CDR2 SYDVKM. CDR3 region: CASITWGQGNTEAFF. For the CDR3, the DNA is TGTGCCAGCATCACCTGGGGACAGGGGAACACTGAAGCTTTCTTT.

The rearrangement uses TRBV28 and TRBJ1-1, with 10 bases that match TRBD1. This CDR3 is built from 12 residues. The junction had 2 bases not matched to a gene; V was cut back by 7 bases and J by 6 bases. Germline V gene lookup returns CDR1 MDHEN and CDR2 SYDVKM. The CDR3, as DNA: TGTGCCAGCATCGGACAGGGGGCTGAAGCTTTCTTT. This gives the protein CASIGQGAEAFF.

The V and J genes are TRBV28 and TRBJ1-2; 7 nucleotides align to TRBD1. V dropped 4 bases and J dropped 0; count of bases not matched to a gene: 5. Germline loops: CDR1 MDHEN, CDR2 SYDVKM. This CDR3 is 15 amino acids long. CDR3 amino acids: CASSSGTVSNYGYTF. DNA for the CDR3: TGTGCCAGCAGTTCCGGGACAGTCTCTAACTATGGCTACACCTTC.

Here the CDR3 DNA reads TGTGCCAGCAGCCCTGGGGAGTATGGCTACACCTTC. This gives the protein CASSPGEYGYTF. The rearrangement uses TRBV5-5 and TRBJ1-2; D gene ambiguous. There are 12 residues in the CDR3. The germline gives CDR1 SGHKS, CDR2 YYEKEE (reference sequence). Trimming removed 4 bases from V and 5 bases from J, with 9 bases in between.